This entry features one TCR beta chain sequence. The antigen this receptor binds is unknown. Within one base of it there is no much larger clone, and no base qualities were kept. TCRbeta CDR3 regions were amplified from genomic DNA using the immunoSEQ Assay, a bias-controlled multiplex PCR. For the original study's pipeline: The number of nucleated cells in each sample was estimated by amplification of reference gene primers within the assay. To quantify the absolute abundance of each unique TCRbeta CDR3 rearrangement, sequence reads were collapsed and filtered. For each sample, productive Simpson clonality was calculated by taking the square root of Simpson's diversity index across productive rearrangements. Sourced from immuneACCESS, this table was stored by TCRdb with only in-frame sequences that have V and J called. A share of the clones is absent; for the studies checked, an unresolved V gene accounts for under half, and the remainder has no known explanation. V and J calls plus clone size are reproduced from that table; the DNA served to infer D and trimming. A total of 100,000 or so clones appear in this sample, 85% to 95% of them only once. The ten largest clones capture 5.7% of the sample.

This sample stems from a study of blood T cell repertoires in COVID-19 (dated by TCRdb to 2018 to 2021). About the investigation overall: Samples from collaborators originated in the United States, Italy and Spain and spanned both the acute and convalescent phases of COVID-19. A freely available public database, intended as a resource for researchers studying the immune response to SARS-CoV-2, is where the repertoires were released. Subjects who had been exposed to COVID-19, were actively infected with it, or had recovered from it provided the deeply sampled blood TCRbeta repertoires that made up the dataset. The samples were drawn from the first 160 participants of the ongoing ImmuneRACE study and from 1,254 subjects provided by 6 global collaborators. Where available, HLA class I and class II types were obtained from metadata supplied by the sample provider rather than from assay-based typing. The prospective study material was composed of cDNA or gDNA derived from T cells, B-cell-depleted T cells, or PBMCs. A de-identified subject ID, COVID-19 status, age in years and sex were almost always included in the sample metadata.

According to the germline V gene (reference sequence), CDR1 reads DFQATT and CDR2 reads SNEGSKA. The junction shows trimming of 6 bases on V and 6 bases on J, plus 10 bases between the germline ends. The CDR3 measures 11 amino acids from cysteine to phenylalanine. CDR3 DNA only is kept here, 33 bases in frame from base 1. The collaborating institutions used their own protocols to collect whole blood in K2EDTA tubes. For TCRbeta analysis, collaborators shipped samples in one of three forms: frozen whole blood, isolated PBMCs, or DNA extracted from either of those sample types. General study outcomes and caveats: How much clinical and demographic metadata was included differed by source and by participant, and the metadata was provided uncurated.

Sequenced input: peripheral blood. Here the chain combines TRBV20-1 and TRBJ2-3; there is no confident call for the D gene. The receptor was isolated from a man between 45 and 60 years old with active COVID-19. The bases read TGCAGTGCCTCCTCGCGTGATACGCAGTATTTT. This gives the protein CSASSRDTQYF.